This TCR beta chain emerged from a study of T cell clones after liver transplantation. Study information: As an antigen-independent comparator, third-party-reactive TCRbeta sequences came from pre-transplant mixed lymphocyte reactions.

Whole-study results and caveats: Compared with third party-reactive sequences, donor-reactive ones declined more, independent of withdrawal success. Migration into the graft, not deletion, may explain lost graft donor-reactive T cells.

This CDR3 has 16 residues. The germline CDR1 and CDR2 sequences are LNHDA and SQIVND (reference sequence). The J segment lost 3 bases and the V segment lost 1 base, leaving 5 bases of the junction unmatched. The repertoire was sequenced with immunoSEQ multiplex PCR; TCRdb's copy has only in-frame clones and lacks some. The data hold about 51,000 clones, with 86% observed a single time. On this clone itself: Its antigen is not known.

Material: CD8+ T cells from blood, obtained 12 months after liver transplant. This sequence originates from a human patient who received a liver transplant. T cells may partly derive from the graft donor. The genes are TRBV19 and TRBJ2-7; 11 nucleotides match TRBD2. The CDR3 nucleotides are TGTGCCAGTAGTATAGGTTTTGGGACTAGCGGCTACGAGCAGTACTTC. This translates into CASSIGFGTSGYEQYF.